The clone carrying this TCR beta chain has just a few counts. Its antigen is not known. These data originate in a study of cytomegalovirus exposure and HLA in healthy donors. Whole-study results and caveats: Later analysis demonstrated an association between a missense DCLRE1C variant and TCR beta V- and J-gene trimming.

CDR3 length: 14 amino acids. Trimming left V 4 bases short and J 1 base short, with 10 bases between. The germline gives CDR1 MNHNS, CDR2 SASEGT. The primer mix had 60 Vbeta and 13 Jbeta primers. The protocol was immunoSEQ multiplex PCR, while the TCRdb copy is restricted to in-frame clones and leaves out a portion. The sample holds roughly 100,000 clones, roughly 80% seen once. The genes are TRBV6-1 and TRBJ1-1; the D is unclear. The clonotype was recovered from a man younger than 40 in good health and CMV-seropositive. Source material: PBMCs. CDR3 residues: CASSGRTGNTEAFF. CDR3 DNA sequence: TGTGCCAGCAGTGGGAGGACGGGGAACACTGAAGCTTTCTTT.